This TCR beta chain was retrieved from a study of cytomegalovirus exposure and HLA in healthy donors. Both 60 Vbeta primers and 13 Jbeta primers went into the PCR. The repertoire was sequenced with immunoSEQ multiplex PCR; TCRdb's copy has only in-frame clones and lacks some. Of some 140,000 clones listed, around 74% are singletons. This receptor was obtained from a man aged 18 to 29 in good health and CMV-seronegative. What was sequenced was PBMCs.

The CDR3 reads CASTRGPGQSYEQYF. DNA of the CDR3: TGTGCCAGCACCAGGGGACCGGGACAGAGCTACGAGCAGTACTTC. The chain employs TRBV27 and TRBJ2-7, with 7 bases fitting TRBD1. Germline V lookup: CDR1 MNHEY, CDR2 SMNVEV (reference sequence). Trimming cost V 7 bases and J 3 bases; bases outside gene matches: 12. This CDR3 is 15 amino acids long.